This TCR beta chain is drawn from a study of shared clonotypes between healthy human individuals. Study-level information: Each donor had three CD4 naive, three CD4 memory, two CD8 naive and one CD8 memory plate. General observations from the study: The study found 4.5% to 5% of naive CD4 clonotypes shared across a handful of donors. Compared with memory subsets, naive subsets generally had larger estimated richness.

Method: immunoSEQ multiplex PCR; TCRdb's copy keeps in-frame clones and lacks some. Of about 2.2 million clones listed, about 94% are singletons. Note on this clone: Its antigen is unidentified.

CD8 cells regarded as naive lacked CD45RO, were positively chosen for CCR7, and omitted terminally differentiated effector memory CD45RA+ cells. Germline loops: CDR1 SEHNR, CDR2 FQNEAQ (reference sequence). V was clipped by 5 bases and J by 4 bases; unmatched bases: 10. The CDR3 loop spans 15 amino acids. This chain uses TRBV7-9 with TRBJ2-5, with 7 bases fitting TRBD2. Sample: naive CD8+ T cells from PBMCs. The clonotype originates from a man between 18 and 35 years old in good health. Some clones in this sample may be carry-over from other donors' samples. CDR3 loop: CASSPRSGNGETQYF. CDR3 coding DNA: TGTGCCAGCAGCCCAAGGAGCGGGAATGGAGAGACCCAGTACTTC.